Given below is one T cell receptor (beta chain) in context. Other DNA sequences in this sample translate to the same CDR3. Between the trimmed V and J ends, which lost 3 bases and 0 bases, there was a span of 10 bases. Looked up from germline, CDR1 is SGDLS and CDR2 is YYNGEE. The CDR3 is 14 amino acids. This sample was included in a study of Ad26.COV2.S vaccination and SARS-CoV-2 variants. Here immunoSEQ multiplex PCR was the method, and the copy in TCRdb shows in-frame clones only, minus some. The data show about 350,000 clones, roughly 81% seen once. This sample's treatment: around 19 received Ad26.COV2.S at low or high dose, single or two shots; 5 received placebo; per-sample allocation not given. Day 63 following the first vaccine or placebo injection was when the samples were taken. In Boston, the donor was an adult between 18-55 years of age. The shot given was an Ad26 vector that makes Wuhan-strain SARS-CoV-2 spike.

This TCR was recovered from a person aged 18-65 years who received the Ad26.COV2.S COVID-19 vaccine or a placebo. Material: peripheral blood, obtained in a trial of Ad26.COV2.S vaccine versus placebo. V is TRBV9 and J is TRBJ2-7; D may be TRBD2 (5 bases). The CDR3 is CASSASGNSYEQYF. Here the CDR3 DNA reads TGTGCCAGCAGCGCCTCCGGGAACTCCTACGAGCAGTACTTC.